This is a list of T cell receptor beta chains from one sample in a study of blood T cell repertoires in COVID-19. Profiled with immunoSEQ multiplex PCR; TCRdb holds only in-frame clones, not every one. This table has about 160,000 clones, less than 90% appearing once. Sequenced material: peripheral blood. Source of these receptors: a woman between 65 and 79 years old with acute or convalescent COVID-19. Both conserved end residues are part of each CDR3. The order of the fields is V gene, clone size, J gene, D gene, CDR3 DNA, CDR3 protein. A D gene is named only where the DNA matches it firmly. Size is omitted from some rows. Given values are once, few, many or a class for expanded clones.

V gene: TRBV10-3; clone size: NA; J gene: TRBJ1-4; D gene: NA; CDR3 DNA: TGTGCCATCAGTGCTGGTGCGACTAATGAAAAACTGTTTTTT; CDR3 protein: CAISAGATNEKLFF
V gene: TRBV19; clone size: NA; J gene: TRBJ2-3; D gene: TRBD2; CDR3 DNA: TGTGCCAGTAGTCCACGAGGAGCGGGGGCCCCTCCGGCAGATACGCAGTATTTT; CDR3 protein: CASSPRGAGAPPADTQYF
V gene: TRBV18; clone size: NA; J gene: TRBJ1-6; D gene: NA; CDR3 DNA: TGTGCCAGCTCGAGGCAACCGGATTATTCACCCCTCCACTTT; CDR3 protein: CASSRQPDYSPLHF
V gene: TRBV5-6; clone size: few; J gene: TRBJ1-5; D gene: NA; CDR3 DNA: TGTGCCAGCAGCCCTGGGTGGGGCGGTGGACAGCCCCAGCATTTT; CDR3 protein: CASSPGWGGGQPQHF
V gene: TRBV6-2/TRBV6-3; clone size: NA; J gene: TRBJ1-1; D gene: NA; CDR3 DNA: TGTGCCAGCAGTTACCCTACCGTAGGAGGGGCGCAAATCGCTGAAGCTTTCTTT; CDR3 protein: CASSYPTVGGAQIAEAFF
V gene: TRBV19; clone size: NA; J gene: TRBJ1-2; D gene: TRBD1; CDR3 DNA: TGTGCCAGTAGTGCATCAGGGGGTTATCCCTATGGCTACACCTTC; CDR3 protein: CASSASGGYPYGYTF
V gene: TRBV18; clone size: NA; J gene: TRBJ2-7; D gene: TRBD2; CDR3 DNA: TGTGCCAGCTCACCATCAGCACTAGCGGGAGTCTCCGGCGGGAACGAGCAGTACTTC; CDR3 protein: CASSPSALAGVSGGNEQYF
V gene: TRBV27; clone size: NA; J gene: TRBJ1-6; D gene: NA; CDR3 DNA: TGTGCCAGCAGTTTAGGCGCAGGGGTCAATTCACCCCTCCACTTT; CDR3 protein: CASSLGAGVNSPLHF
V gene: TRBV5-1; clone size: NA; J gene: TRBJ2-3; D gene: TRBD2; CDR3 DNA: TGCGCCAGCAGCATCCGGGACTACACAGATACGCAGTATTTT; CDR3 protein: CASSIRDYTDTQYF
V gene: TRBV28; clone size: NA; J gene: TRBJ2-7; D gene: NA; CDR3 DNA: TGTGCCAGCAGTTTCCCGTCCTACGAGCAGTACTTC; CDR3 protein: CASSFPSYEQYF
V gene: TRBV6-5; clone size: NA; J gene: TRBJ1-2; D gene: TRBD1; CDR3 DNA: TGTGCCAGCAGTCCAAGTCCGGGACAGGGCTACGGCTACACCTTC; CDR3 protein: CASSPSPGQGYGYTF
V gene: TRBV30; clone size: NA; J gene: TRBJ2-7; D gene: TRBD2; CDR3 DNA: TGTGCCTGGAGTGTGGGAGGGGCATCCTACGAGCAGTACTTC; CDR3 protein: CAWSVGGASYEQYF
V gene: TRBV7-6; clone size: NA; J gene: TRBJ2-1; D gene: TRBD2; CDR3 DNA: TGTGCCAGCAGCCTTCTTACGGCTAGCGGGATAGACTCCTACAATGAGCAGTTCTTC; CDR3 protein: CASSLLTASGIDSYNEQFF
V gene: TRBV4-1; clone size: NA; J gene: TRBJ1-5; D gene: NA; CDR3 DNA: TGCGCCAGCAGAGCCAGCCCGGGATCAATCCAGCCCCAGCATTTT; CDR3 protein: CASRASPGSIQPQHF
V gene: TRBV2; clone size: NA; J gene: TRBJ2-7; D gene: TRBD1; CDR3 DNA: TGTGCCAGCAGGAGGGACAGGGGGGGGTCCTACGAGCAGTACTTC; CDR3 protein: CASRRDRGGSYEQYF
V gene: TRBV5-6; clone size: NA; J gene: TRBJ1-6; D gene: NA; CDR3 DNA: TGTGCCAGCAGCTTGTTGTCAGGGAATTCACCCCTCCACTTT; CDR3 protein: CASSLLSGNSPLHF
V gene: TRBV30; clone size: NA; J gene: TRBJ1-2; D gene: TRBD1; CDR3 DNA: TGTGCCTGGAGTATAACCGGGACAGGGGGCATCGGCTACACCTTC; CDR3 protein: CAWSITGTGGIGYTF
V gene: TRBV7-8; clone size: once; J gene: TRBJ2-1; D gene: TRBD1; CDR3 DNA: TGTGCCAGCAGCTCCGGACAGGGGCGATCCTACAATGAGCAGTTCTTC; CDR3 protein: CASSSGQGRSYNEQFF
V gene: TRBV4-1; clone size: few; J gene: TRBJ2-7; D gene: TRBD1; CDR3 DNA: TGCGCCAGCAGCCAAGAATCTAGGACAGGTACTTCCGAGCAGTACTTC; CDR3 protein: CASSQESRTGTSEQYF
V gene: TRBV18; clone size: once; J gene: TRBJ1-2; D gene: NA; CDR3 DNA: TGTGCCAGCTCACCACGGCAGGGCAAGAACCTTAACTATGGCTACACCTTC; CDR3 protein: CASSPRQGKNLNYGYTF
V gene: TRBV15; clone size: NA; J gene: TRBJ1-3; D gene: NA; CDR3 DNA: TGTGCCACCAGCAGAGAGAGGGCAGGTCTCGGGGGTCGAGACACCATATATTTT; CDR3 protein: CATSRERAGLGGRDTIYF
V gene: TRBV7-2; clone size: NA; J gene: TRBJ1-1; D gene: NA; CDR3 DNA: TGTGCCAGCAGCTTAAGGGCTTCGACAGGATTGAACACTGAAGCTTTCTTT; CDR3 protein: CASSLRASTGLNTEAFF
V gene: TRBV13; clone size: NA; J gene: TRBJ2-1; D gene: TRBD2; CDR3 DNA: TGTGCCAGCAGCCGCCTAGCGGGAGTAACCTACAATGAGCAGTTCTTC; CDR3 protein: CASSRLAGVTYNEQFF
V gene: TRBV6-5; clone size: NA; J gene: TRBJ1-3; D gene: NA; CDR3 DNA: TGTGCCAGCAGTTACTCCACAAGCTCTGGAAACACCATATATTTT; CDR3 protein: CASSYSTSSGNTIYF
V gene: TRBV2; clone size: NA; J gene: TRBJ2-3; D gene: NA; CDR3 DNA: TGTGCCAGCAGTGAGAATCCTAGTAACCTTTTTAGGGATACGCAGTATTTT; CDR3 protein: CASSENPSNLFRDTQYF
V gene: TRBV5-6; clone size: NA; J gene: TRBJ1-2; D gene: NA; CDR3 DNA: TGTGCCAGCAGCTTGTCTCACTATGGCTACACCTTC; CDR3 protein: CASSLSHYGYTF
V gene: TRBV18; clone size: once; J gene: TRBJ1-1; D gene: NA; CDR3 DNA: TGTGCCAGCTCACCATTTCAGGGCCGAAACACTGAAGCTTTCTTT; CDR3 protein: CASSPFQGRNTEAFF
V gene: TRBV11-2; clone size: NA; J gene: TRBJ2-3; D gene: TRBD2; CDR3 DNA: TGTGCCAGCAGCTTAGTGAGCGGGGGGGCCTCAGATACGCAGTATTTT; CDR3 protein: CASSLVSGGASDTQYF
V gene: TRBV6-2/TRBV6-3; clone size: NA; J gene: TRBJ1-5; D gene: TRBD1; CDR3 DNA: TGTGCCAGCAGTTGGGACAGGGATCAGCCCCAGCATTTT; CDR3 protein: CASSWDRDQPQHF
V gene: TRBV27; clone size: NA; J gene: TRBJ1-2; D gene: NA; CDR3 DNA: TGTGCCAGCAGTTCTACCGTCCCCTATGGCTACACCTTC; CDR3 protein: CASSSTVPYGYTF
V gene: TRBV18; clone size: NA; J gene: TRBJ2-2; D gene: NA; CDR3 DNA: TGTGCCAGCTCACCACCAGCTGCGAACACCGGGGAGCTGTTTTTT; CDR3 protein: CASSPPAANTGELFF
V gene: TRBV6-6; clone size: once; J gene: TRBJ1-2; D gene: TRBD1; CDR3 DNA: TGTGCCAGCAGCACAAACAGGGGGCCGTATGGCTACACCTTC; CDR3 protein: CASSTNRGPYGYTF
V gene: TRBV18; clone size: NA; J gene: TRBJ2-1; D gene: NA; CDR3 DNA: TGTGCCAGCTCACCAGGCAGACAGTCCTCCTACAATGAGCAGTTCTTC; CDR3 protein: CASSPGRQSSYNEQFF
V gene: TRBV3-1/TRBV3-2; clone size: NA; J gene: TRBJ2-5; D gene: NA; CDR3 DNA: TGTGCCAGCAGCCAATCGCAGGGGCTGTACCAAGAGACCCAGTACTTC; CDR3 protein: CASSQSQGLYQETQYF
V gene: TRBV7-9; clone size: NA; J gene: TRBJ1-2; D gene: NA; CDR3 DNA: TGTGCCAGCAGCTTCGACAGGCCTTATGGCTACACCTTC; CDR3 protein: CASSFDRPYGYTF